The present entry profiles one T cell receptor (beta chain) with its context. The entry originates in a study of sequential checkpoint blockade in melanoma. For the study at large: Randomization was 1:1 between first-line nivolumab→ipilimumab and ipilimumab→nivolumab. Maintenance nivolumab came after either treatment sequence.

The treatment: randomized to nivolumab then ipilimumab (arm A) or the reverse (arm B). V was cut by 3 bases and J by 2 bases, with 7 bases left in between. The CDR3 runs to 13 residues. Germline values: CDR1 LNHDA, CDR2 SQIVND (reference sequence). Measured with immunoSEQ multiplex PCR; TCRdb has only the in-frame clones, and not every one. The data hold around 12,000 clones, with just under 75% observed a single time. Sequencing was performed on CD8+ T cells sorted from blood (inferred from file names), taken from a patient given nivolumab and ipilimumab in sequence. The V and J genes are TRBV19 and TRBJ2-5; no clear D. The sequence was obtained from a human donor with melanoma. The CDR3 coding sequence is TGTGCCAGTAGTATGGAACAGCAAGAGACCCAGTACTTC. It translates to CASSMEQQETQYF. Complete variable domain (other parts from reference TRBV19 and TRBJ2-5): DGGITQSPKYLFRKEGQNVTLSCEQNLNHDAMYWYRQDPGQGLRLIYYSQIVNDFQKGDIAEGYSVSREKKESFPLTVTSAQKNPTAFYLCASSMEQQETQYFGPGTRLLVL.